These 22 T cell receptor beta chains were sequenced from one sample in a study of blood T cell repertoires in COVID-19. Sequencing used immunoSEQ multiplex PCR; TCRdb keeps in-frame clones, though not all of them. Here the sample spans approximately 80,000 clones, roughly 85% being singletons. The source material was peripheral blood. These receptors all come from a human donor in a cohort sampled during active COVID-19.

About this clone: The same CDR3 is also encoded by other DNA sequences in this sample. CDR3 residues: CATSRGANTGELFF. The CDR3, as DNA: TGTGCCACCAGCCGGGGGGCGAACACCGGGGAGCTGTTTTTT. The rearrangement joins TRBV15 to TRBJ2-2, with TRBD2 identical over 7 bases. CDR1 and CDR2 (germline): LNHNV, YYDKDF (reference sequence). The CDR3 is 14 residues long. Losses at the gene ends were 5 bases for V and 0 bases for J; bases not matched to a gene: 0.

CDR3 amino acids: CASSPGLAGGPSEQFF. CDR3 sequence (DNA): TGTGCCAGCAGCCCTGGACTAGCGGGAGGGCCCAGTGAGCAGTTCTTC. The chain recombines TRBV11-3 with TRBJ2-1; 15 bases match TRBD2. V dropped 5 bases and J dropped 9; count of bases not matched to a gene: 8. The CDR3 is made up of 16 amino acids. The germline CDR1 and CDR2 sequences are SGHNT and YENEEA.

This clone was counted a single time. The rearrangement joins TRBV7-2 to TRBJ1-2, with TRBD1 identical over 7 bases. This CDR3 has 14 residues. V trimming: 1 base; J trimming: 7 bases; junction bases outside the gene matches: 6. Germline V gives CDR1 SGHTA, CDR2 FQGNSA. CDR3 residues: CASSLDRQGGGYTF. The CDR3 DNA reads TGTGCCAGCAGCTTAGACCGACAGGGTGGTGGCTACACCTTC.

The chain is built from TRBV21-1 and TRBJ2-7; the D call TRBD2 from the table was never checked on the DNA. TRBV21-1 is a pseudogene locus. The CDR3 loop spans 12 amino acids. CDR3 residues: CASSHRSYEQYF. Here the CDR3 DNA reads TGTGCCAGCAGTCACCGGTCCTACGAGCAGTACTTC.

The chain carries TRBV2 and TRBJ1-2; TRBD1 is a possible D gene (5 bases). CDR1 SNHLY and CDR2 FYNNEI come from the germline V gene. Trimming pared 0 bases from V and 7 bases from J, leaving 12 bases between. The CDR3 runs 14 residues. The CDR3, as DNA: TGTGCCAGCAGTGAAGCGAGACAGACCGTTGGCTACACCTTC. Its translation is CASSEARQTVGYTF.

The CDR3 protein is CATSREGGAKNIQYF. In DNA form, the CDR3 reads TGTGCCACCAGCAGAGAAGGGGGCGCCAAAAACATTCAGTACTTC. The V call is TRBV15, the J call TRBJ2-4, with TRBD1 matching 7 bases. This CDR3 is built from 15 residues. V lost 0 bases to trimming and J lost 1 base; unmatched junction nucleotides: 0. CDR1 and CDR2 from the germline V gene are LNHNV and YYDKDF (reference sequence).

The V and J genes are TRBV6-2 or TRBV6-3 and TRBJ2-1, with 7 bases lining up with TRBD1. This CDR3 spans 15 amino acids. From germline, CDR1 is MNHEY and CDR2 SVGEGT. Unmatched junction bases numbered 6, after V lost 5 bases and J lost 2 bases. The CDR3 spells CASSPDRAAYNEQFF. Written as DNA, the CDR3 is TGTGCCAGCAGTCCCGACAGGGCGGCCTACAATGAGCAGTTCTTC.

This chain uses TRBV7-3 with TRBJ1-1; TRBD1 is a possible D gene (5 bases). The CDR3 loop spans 13 amino acids. The germline V gene has CDR1 SGHTA and CDR2 FQGTGA. V lost 4 bases, J lost 4 bases, and 10 bases lay in between. The CDR3 protein is CASSSRQFTEAFF. The DNA of the CDR3 is TGTGCCAGCAGCTCACGACAGTTCACTGAAGCTTTCTTT.

The CDR3 here is CASSYTASAYNEQFF. The CDR3 nucleotides read TGTGCCAGCAGTTACACCGCTAGCGCCTACAATGAGCAGTTCTTC. V usage is TRBV6-5 and J usage is TRBJ2-1, with D possibly TRBD2 on 6 matching bases. The CDR3 length is 15 residues. The germline V and J ends were trimmed by 2 bases and 2 bases, with 10 bases remaining between them. From germline, CDR1 is MNHEY and CDR2 SVGAGI.

The sample holds a few counts of this clone. The chain combines TRBV19 with TRBJ2-3, with 8 bases lining up with TRBD1. The trim removed 1 base at V and 7 bases at J, leaving 4 bases unmatched. This CDR3 region has 14 residues. The germline V gene encodes CDR1 LNHDA and CDR2 SQIVND (reference sequence). CDR3: CASSIGRGLYTQYF. The CDR3 DNA reads TGTGCCAGTAGTATAGGCAGGGGGCTTTATACGCAGTATTTT. Together with reference TRBV19 and TRBJ2-3, the CDR3 gives the full variable domain: DGGITQSPKYLFRKEGQNVTLSCEQNLNHDAMYWYRQDPGQGLRLIYYSQIVNDFQKGDIAEGYSVSREKKESFPLTVTSAQKNPTAFYLCASSIGRGLYTQYFGPGTRLTVL.

The CDR3 protein is CASSLGPSNTGELFF. The CDR3 DNA is TGCGCCAGCAGCTTGGGGCCTAGTAACACCGGGGAGCTGTTTTTT. The chain is built from TRBV5-1 and TRBJ2-2; D unclear. In germline, CDR1 is SGHRS, CDR2 YFSETQ. The CDR3 covers 15 residues. V lost 0 bases and J lost 2, with 8 bases in between.

The gene calls are TRBV19 and TRBJ2-2, with a weak D call TRBD2 (5 bases). V gave up 5 bases and J gave up 7 bases, with 17 bases separating them. This CDR3 is built from 15 residues. Germline CDR1 is LNHDA and CDR2 is SQIVND (reference sequence). CDR3 amino acids: CASSAGSGGVGELFF. In DNA, the CDR3 is TGTGCCAGTAGTGCGGGTTCAGGAGGTGTCGGGGAGCTGTTTTTT.

This chain uses TRBV3-1 (or the pseudogene TRBV3-2) with TRBJ2-7; 7 nucleotides agree with TRBD2. The CDR3 is 15 residues long. Germline V gene data show CDR1 as LGHDT and CDR2 as YNNKEL (reference sequence). Losses at the gene ends were 1 base for V and 7 bases for J; bases not matched to a gene: 10. CDR3 bases: TGTGCCAGCAGCCAAGGGACTAGGTCTCCGGGGGAGCAGTACTTC. Translation: CASSQGTRSPGEQYF.

V and J are TRBV29-1 and TRBJ2-1; 7 positions agree with TRBD2. V shed 4 bases and J 5 bases; nucleotides not matched to a gene: 8. CDR3 length equals 14 residues. Per the germline V gene, CDR1 is SQVTM and CDR2 is ANQGSEA. The CDR3 is CSVGGRDYHNEQFF. Here the CDR3 DNA reads TGCAGCGTTGGCGGGAGAGATTACCACAATGAGCAGTTCTTC.

The V gene is TRBV3-1 (or the pseudogene TRBV3-2), the J gene TRBJ2-5; TRBD2 matches at 8 bases. The CDR3 length is 16 residues. Germline values: CDR1 LGHDT, CDR2 YNNKEL (reference sequence). V lost 0 bases, J lost 5 bases, and 8 bases stayed unmatched. The CDR3 is CASSQDQRTSRETQYF. The CDR3 region has the DNA TGTGCCAGCAGCCAAGATCAGCGGACTAGCAGGGAGACCCAGTACTTC.

The chain employs TRBV30 and TRBJ1-6, with 8 bases lining up with TRBD1. This CDR3 has 13 amino acids. Looked up from germline, CDR1 is GTSNPN and CDR2 is SVGIG (reference sequence). Trimming cost V 5 bases and J 7 bases; bases outside gene matches: 4. CDR3 sequence reads: CAWAGQANSPLHF. DNA for the CDR3: TGTGCCTGGGCGGGACAGGCGAATTCACCCCTCCACTTT.

The chain combines TRBV6-2 or TRBV6-3 with TRBJ2-3, with D perhaps TRBD2 (5 bases). CDR1 and CDR2 from the germline V gene are MNHEY and SVGEGT. V was trimmed by 2 bases and J by 4 bases, leaving 10 bases between them. CDR3 length equals 14 residues. CDR3 bases: TGTGCCAGCAGTTACAGCGGCCCTCCAGATACGCAGTATTTT. Protein product: CASSYSGPPDTQYF.

CDR3 sequence reads: CASRPRQGPYEQYF. CDR3 in DNA: TGTGCCAGCAGGCCGCGCCAGGGCCCCTACGAGCAGTACTTC. J is TRBJ2-7 and V is TRBV27, with D perhaps matching TRBD1 (5 bases). V dropped 6 bases and J dropped 2 bases, with 14 bases sitting between them. Germline V gives CDR1 MNHEY, CDR2 SMNVEV (reference sequence). The CDR3 length is 14 residues.

The chain links TRBV20-1 to TRBJ1-3; TRBD1 matches at 7 bases. CDR3 length: 14 residues. The germline CDR1 and CDR2 sequences are DFQATT and SNEGSKA (reference sequence). V gave up 6 bases and J gave up 1 base; unmatched junction bases: 6. DNA for the CDR3: TGCAGTGCGAGTAGGGGACAGTCTGGAAACACCATATATTTT. Translating gives CSASRGQSGNTIYF.

The chain couples TRBV3-1 (or the pseudogene TRBV3-2) to TRBJ2-2, with D perhaps TRBD2 (6 bases). The CDR3 consists of 14 residues. Trimming pared 6 bases from V and 7 bases from J, leaving 15 bases between. In germline, CDR1 is LGHDT, CDR2 YNNKEL (reference sequence). The CDR3 nucleotides read TGTGCCAGCAGTCCCATTGCCGGGGGCGGGGAGCTGTTTTTT. Protein product: CASSPIAGGGELFF.

This CDR3 reads CAWVLAGGGETQYF. Written as DNA, the CDR3 is TGTGCCTGGGTACTAGCGGGGGGTGGAGAGACCCAGTACTTC. The V gene is TRBV30, the J gene TRBJ2-5; 12 bases line up with TRBD2. Per the germline V gene, CDR1 is GTSNPN and CDR2 is SVGIG (reference sequence). V gave up 5 bases and J gave up 4 bases; unmatched junction bases: 5. This CDR3 has 14 residues. The full variable domain, completed using reference TRBV30 and TRBJ2-5, is SQTIHQWPATLVQPVGSPLSLECTVEGTSNPNLYWYRQAAGRGLQLLFYSVGIGQISSEVPQNLSASRPQDRQFILSSKKLLLSDSGFYLCAWVLAGGGETQYFGPGTRLLVL.

The V and J genes are TRBV5-4 and TRBJ2-1; 7 nucleotides line up with TRBD1. The CDR3 is 15 residues long. J lost 5 bases, V lost 2 bases, and 7 bases had no gene match. Per the germline V gene, CDR1 is SGHNT and CDR2 is YYREEE (reference sequence). The CDR3 reads CASSLQGLPDNEQFF. The CDR3 nucleotides read TGTGCCAGCAGCTTACAGGGGCTACCAGACAATGAGCAGTTCTTC.